This section outlines one T cell receptor beta chain sequence together with its context. In the original analysis: Quantification of nucleated cells was approximated via reference gene primer amplification. Clones were read by immunoSEQ multiplex PCR, and TCRdb kept only the in-frame ones, dropping some. V, J and clone size were drawn from that table, and D and trimming were deduced from the DNA. In the table there are 220,000 or so clones, 75% to 90% of which are singletons. The CDR3 totals 12 residues. Germline assignment: CDR1 MDHEN and CDR2 SYDVKM. This sample is drawn from a study of blood T cell repertoires in COVID-19. Study overall: The United States, Italy and Spain provided the acute and convalescent COVID-19 samples. In each case, the material was cDNA or gDNA derived from T cells, B-cell-depleted T cells, or PBMCs.

The genes are TRBV28 and TRBJ1-2, with D possibly being TRBD1 (6 bases). The sample taken for sequencing was PBMCs or T cells enriched from blood (not recorded which). The TCR comes from a woman aged 18-29 years in a cohort exposed to, infected with or recovered from COVID-19 (not recorded which). CDR3 residues: CAHSLQGHGYTF. The CDR3 region has the DNA TGTGCTCACTCGCTCCAGGGGCATGGCTACACCTTC.